These 17 T cell receptor beta chains originate from one sample sequenced in a study of blood T cell repertoires in COVID-19 (TCRdb year 2020). The protocol used for the library was the immunoSEQ multiplex PCR assay. TCRdb holds this immuneACCESS table with in-frame rearrangements only. Some clones are missing; in checked studies, unresolved V genes explain under half, and the rest has no known cause. In this sample the table shows some 78,000 clones, about 89% of which occur a single time. The ten largest clones take up roughly 5% of the sample. Material: peripheral blood. The receptors were sampled from a man over 45 with active or convalescent COVID-19.

The V call is TRBV18, the J call TRBJ2-5; TRBD1 matches 7 bases. V lost 1 base and J lost 1; bases outside the gene matches: 3. Germline assignment: CDR1 KGHSH and CDR2 LQKENI. This CDR3 comprises 15 residues. DNA of the CDR3: TGTGCCAGCTCACCACTGACAGGGCCCCAAGAGACCCAGTACTTC. Translated: CASSPLTGPQETQYF.

The CDR3 nucleotides are TGCGCCAGCAGCCTCATGACTAGCGGGGGATACAATGAGCAGTTCTTC. Its translation: CASSLMTSGGYNEQFF. The chain links TRBV4-3 to TRBJ2-1, with 12 bases aligning to TRBD2. CDR1 is LGHNA, CDR2 YSLEER, per germline. Trimming cost V 4 bases and J 4 bases; bases outside gene matches: 5. CDR3 size: 16 residues.

CDR3 residues: CASSQEGKRGPGYTF. CDR3 sequence (DNA): TGTGCCAGCAGCCAAGAAGGCAAAAGAGGTCCGGGCTACACCTTC. The rearrangement links TRBV3-1 (or the pseudogene TRBV3-2) to TRBJ1-2; D ambiguous. Germline CDR1 and CDR2: LGHDT and YNNKEL (reference sequence). The CDR3 extends over 15 amino acids. V shed 0 bases and J shed 8 bases, with 16 bases lying between them.

The chain joins TRBV4-1 to TRBJ1-4, with D uncertain. V was cut by 4 bases and J by 5 bases, with 8 bases left in between. Germline V gene sequence: CDR1 MGHRA, CDR2 YSYEKL. There are 13 residues in the CDR3. The CDR3 sequence: CASSPDWNEKLFF. In DNA, the CDR3 is TGCGCCAGCAGCCCGGACTGGAATGAAAAACTGTTTTTT.

The V gene is TRBV2, the J gene TRBJ2-5, with 7 nucleotides matching TRBD1. Unmatched junction bases numbered 4, after V lost 4 bases and J lost 2 bases. CDR1 and CDR2 (germline): SNHLY, FYNNEI. The CDR3 consists of 14 residues. CDR3 region: CASSALGQQETQYF. DNA of the CDR3: TGTGCCAGCAGTGCTCTGGGACAGCAAGAGACCCAGTACTTC. The full variable domain, rest sourced from reference TRBV2 and TRBJ2-5, is EPEVTQTPSHQVTQMGQEVILRCVPISNHLYFYWYRQILGQKVEFLVSFYNNEISEKSEIFDDQFSVERPDGSNFTLKIRSTKLEDSAMYFCASSALGQQETQYFGPGTRLLVL.

CDR3 in DNA: TGTGCCAGCAGTGGGCAGCGTAATTCACCCCTCCACTTT. Translated: CASSGQRNSPLHF. V and J are TRBV2 and TRBJ1-6, with no clear D. CDR3 length: 13 residues. The V end lost 4 bases, the J end lost 6 bases, and 7 bases lay between the germline ends. The germline gives CDR1 SNHLY, CDR2 FYNNEI.

The chain is built from TRBV5-4 and TRBJ2-3; perhaps TRBD1 as D (7 bases). Trimming cost V 6 bases and J 2 bases, with 16 bases left between them. Germline loops: CDR1 SGHNT, CDR2 YYREEE (reference sequence). This CDR3 has 15 amino acids. CDR3 sequence (DNA): TGTGCCAGCACCCCGGCAGGGGGGACCACAGATACGCAGTATTTT. Translated, it gives CASTPAGGTTDTQYF.

As DNA, the CDR3 is TGTGCCAGCAGCGTAGATGCGGGTTTCGCAGATACGCAGTATTTT. Amino acid sequence: CASSVDAGFADTQYF. The chain couples TRBV9 to TRBJ2-3, with TRBD2 as a possible D gene (5 bases). Deletions cut 0 bases from V and 4 bases from J, with 12 bases between. CDR1 is SGDLS and CDR2 is YYNGEE in the germline V gene. This CDR3 is 15 amino acids long.

V is TRBV6-5 and J is TRBJ2-1; 8 bases line up with TRBD2. This CDR3 has 14 residues. In germline, CDR1 is MNHEY, CDR2 SVGAGI. V lost 4 bases, J lost 9 bases, and 8 bases stayed unmatched. CDR3 sequence reads: CASSWGDLAGEQFF. The CDR3 DNA reads TGTGCCAGCAGTTGGGGCGATCTAGCGGGTGAGCAGTTCTTC.

The chain carries TRBV7-2 and TRBJ2-3; D perhaps matches TRBD1 (5 bases). V was shortened by 5 bases and J by 4 bases, with 13 bases between the two germline ends. CDR3 length: 14 amino acids. CDR1 is SGHTA, CDR2 FQGNSA, per germline. The DNA for the CDR3 is TGTGCCAGCAGCCCTGGTTGGGGCTCAGATACGCAGTATTTT. It translates to CASSPGWGSDTQYF.

The CDR3 loop reads CASSPTGDRGRSSGNTIYF. The CDR3 bases are TGCGCCAGCAGCCCCACGGGGGACAGGGGGAGAAGCTCTGGAAACACCATATATTTT. V usage is TRBV23-1 and J usage is TRBJ1-3; the match to TRBD1 covers 11 bases. TRBV23-1 is an ORF, and what it does is uncertain. V was pared by 6 bases and J by 0 bases, with 13 bases of the junction left unmatched. The CDR3 contains 19 residues.

The chain carries TRBV28 and TRBJ1-5; possibly TRBD1 for D (6 bases). This CDR3 has 12 amino acids. V was shortened by 8 bases and J by 4 bases, with 9 bases between the two germline ends. The germline V gene encodes CDR1 MDHEN and CDR2 SYDVKM. CDR3 residues: CASGQLNQPQHF. CDR3 DNA: TGTGCCAGCGGACAGTTAAATCAGCCCCAGCATTTT. The full variable domain, in which reference TRBV28 and TRBJ1-5 provide the parts outside the CDR3, is DVKVTQSSRYLVKRTGEKVFLECVQDMDHENMFWYRQDPGLGLRLIYFSYDVKMKEKGDIPEGYSVSREKKERFSLILESASTNQTSMYLCASGQLNQPQHFGDGTRLSIL.

The chain recombines TRBV19 with TRBJ2-1; 11 bases are shared with TRBD1. The CDR3 sequence is 16 residues long. Trimming cost V 2 bases and J 8 bases; bases outside gene matches: 8. In germline, CDR1 is LNHDA, CDR2 SQIVND (reference sequence). CDR3 loop: CASSIPGQGVIDEQFF. The CDR3 nucleotides read TGTGCCAGTAGTATACCGGGACAGGGGGTTATAGATGAGCAGTTCTTC.

J is TRBJ2-1 and V is TRBV19, with 7 bases fitting TRBD1. The ends lost 3 bases at V and 7 bases at J; junction bases unmatched: 6. CDR1 and CDR2 from the germline V gene are LNHDA and SQIVND (reference sequence). This CDR3 has 14 residues. CDR3: CASSMGQSRNEQFF. For the CDR3, the DNA is TGTGCCAGTAGTATGGGACAGAGTAGGAATGAGCAGTTCTTC.

This clone was counted only a few times. V is TRBV28 and J is TRBJ2-7, with a possible D match to TRBD1 (6 bases). V was clipped by 5 bases and J by 3 bases, with 17 bases between them. Germline values: CDR1 MDHEN, CDR2 SYDVKM. This CDR3 region has 15 residues. Here the CDR3 reads CASSPNRVSGYEQYV. As DNA, the CDR3 is TGTGCCAGCAGTCCAAACAGGGTTTCGGGCTACGAGCAGTACGTC.

The chain links TRBV5-1 to TRBJ1-4; 8 bases map to TRBD1. V trimming: 5 bases; J trimming: 3 bases; junction bases outside the gene matches: 6. The CDR3 extends over 15 amino acids. In germline, CDR1 is SGHRS, CDR2 YFSETQ. This CDR3 is CASSLQGQANEKLFF. The CDR3 nucleotides read TGCGCCAGCAGTCTTCAGGGACAGGCTAATGAAAAACTGTTTTTT.

The chain carries TRBV27 and TRBJ2-7; 10 bases are a match to TRBD1. The germline CDR1 and CDR2 sequences are MNHEY and SMNVEV (reference sequence). Losses at the gene ends were 5 bases for V and 3 bases for J; bases not matched to a gene: 4. There are 14 residues in the CDR3. The CDR3 here is CASSPGQGRYEQYF. In nucleotides, the CDR3 is TGTGCCAGCAGTCCGGGACAGGGGCGCTACGAGCAGTACTTC.